This T cell receptor (beta chain) was captured in a study of control samples from healthy donors and cancer patients. Libraries were prepared by immunoSEQ multiplex PCR; TCRdb keeps only in-frame clonotypes and omits some of them. The top ten hold 2.5% of the sample, which has roughly 130,000 clones, 90% seen once. The CDR3 is 15 residues long. The V end was cut by 0 bases, the J end by 2 bases, with 8 bases between. Germline CDR1 is LGHDT and CDR2 is YNNKEL (reference sequence). J is TRBJ1-3 and V is TRBV3-1 (or the pseudogene TRBV3-2); maybe TRBD1 (5 bases). Sequencing was done on a sample of blood. The clonotype comes from a man between 18 and 35 years old in good health. CDR3 residues: CASSQEGLAGNTIYF. CDR3 nucleotides: TGTGCCAGCAGCCAAGAGGGGCTCGCTGGAAACACCATATATTTT.